Following are 20 T cell receptor beta chains from one sample sequenced in a study of blood T cell repertoires in COVID-19. Sequenced by immunoSEQ multiplex PCR; TCRdb stores in-frame clones only, minus some. Here the sample spans about 140,000 clones, approximately 82% being singletons. Sequencing was performed on peripheral blood. These receptor sequences come from a man in his sixties with active or convalescent COVID-19.

The rearrangement uses TRBV3-1 (or the pseudogene TRBV3-2) and TRBJ2-2, with 11 nucleotides matching TRBD2. The CDR3 is 16 amino acids. The germline CDR1 and CDR2 sequences are LGHDT and YNNKEL (reference sequence). Germline trimming cut 4 bases from V and 6 bases from J; bases unmatched to any gene: 7. Here the CDR3 reads CASSRRLAGYPGELFF. The CDR3, as DNA: TGTGCCAGCAGCCGACGACTAGCGGGATACCCCGGGGAGCTGTTTTTT.

The chain links TRBV18 to TRBJ1-6, with D unresolved. Germline CDR1 and CDR2: KGHSH and LQKENI. Trimming removed 1 base from V and 7 bases from J, with 5 bases in between. This CDR3 is 13 amino acids long. CDR3 sequence (DNA): TGTGCCAGCTCACCACAGGAGAATTCACCCCTCCACTTT. Its protein product is CASSPQENSPLHF.

The gene calls are TRBV30 and TRBJ1-6; 8 positions match TRBD1. The CDR3 spans 12 residues. CDR1 and CDR2 from the germline V gene are GTSNPN and SVGIG (reference sequence). The V gene end was trimmed by 7 bases and the J gene end by 9 bases; junction bases not matched to a gene: 5. The CDR3 DNA sequence: TGTGCCTACCAGGGGGCAGGTTCACCCCTCCACTTT. The encoded protein is CAYQGAGSPLHF.

This clone was recorded a few times. V and J are TRBV30 and TRBJ1-3; 9 bases align to TRBD1. The CDR3 runs 14 residues. Germline trimming cut 1 base from V and 9 bases from J; bases unmatched to any gene: 7. Germline loops: CDR1 GTSNPN, CDR2 SVGIG (reference sequence). For the CDR3, the DNA is TGTGCCTGGAGTGACCCGGGACAGGGTTTCACCATATATTTT. Amino acids: CAWSDPGQGFTIYF.

V usage is TRBV6-5 and J usage is TRBJ1-2, with a weak D call TRBD1 (5 bases). V was cut by 5 bases and J by 5 bases, with 12 bases left in between. Germline loops: CDR1 MNHEY, CDR2 SVGAGI. The length of the CDR3 is 13 residues. The CDR3 loop reads CASSHDRGYGYTF. The CDR3 DNA sequence: TGTGCCAGCAGTCACGACAGAGGATATGGCTACACCTTC.

This sequence joins TRBV6-2 or TRBV6-3 and TRBJ2-5; TRBD1 matches at 7 bases. This CDR3 comprises 15 residues. Germline CDR1 reads MNHEY; CDR2 reads SVGEGT. Trimming cost V 6 bases and J 2 bases; bases outside gene matches: 9. CDR3 DNA: TGTGCCAGCAGCCAAGGACAGGACGTACAAGAGACCCAGTACTTC. Translated, it gives CASSQGQDVQETQYF.

This chain links TRBV10-2 with TRBJ2-7, with 11 bases lining up with TRBD2. Germline V CDR1 and CDR2: WSHSY, SAAADI. V lost 3 bases to trimming and J lost 4 bases; unmatched junction nucleotides: 5. There are 15 residues in the CDR3. Here the CDR3 reads CASSDGASGGYEQYF. The CDR3 DNA reads as TGCGCCAGCAGTGACGGGGCTAGCGGGGGGTACGAGCAGTACTTC.

The V gene is TRBV7-9, the J gene TRBJ1-2; TRBD1 matches 8 bases. Germline V CDR1 and CDR2: SEHNR, FQNEAQ (reference sequence). V gave up 8 bases and J gave up 2 bases; unmatched junction bases: 4. This CDR3 has 13 residues. The CDR3 region is CASERQGNYGYTF. CDR3 DNA sequence: TGTGCCAGCGAGAGACAGGGGAACTATGGCTACACCTTC.

The V gene is TRBV24-1, the J gene TRBJ2-2; TRBD2 agrees at 8 bases. The V and J ends lost 7 bases and 3 bases, in that order; junction bases with no gene match: 3. The CDR3 is 14 amino acids. Germline V lookup: CDR1 KGHDR, CDR2 SFDVKD. The CDR3 loop is CATSGTRDTGELFF. In DNA form, the CDR3 reads TGTGCCACCAGCGGGACTAGGGACACCGGGGAGCTGTTTTTT.

This chain connects TRBV11-3 to TRBJ1-2; D gene ambiguous. This CDR3 is 14 amino acids long. Trimming left V 0 bases short and J 4 bases short, with 9 bases between. The germline CDR1 and CDR2 sequences are SGHNT and YENEEA. CDR3 amino acids: CASSLDSRSYGYTF. DNA for the CDR3: TGTGCCAGCAGCTTAGATTCCAGGTCCTATGGCTACACCTTC.

The chain joins TRBV5-5 to TRBJ2-5; D may be TRBD1 (6 bases). The length of the CDR3 is 14 residues. The V end was cut by 4 bases, the J end by 5 bases, with 15 bases between. Germline-derived CDR1 and CDR2 are SGHKS and YYEKEE (reference sequence). The CDR3 DNA reads TGTGCCAGCAGCCAGGGGTCCTTAGGGGAGACCCAGTACTTC. It codes for CASSQGSLGETQYF.

The gene calls are TRBV2 and TRBJ2-5; the match to TRBD1 covers 12 bases. The trim removed 3 bases at V and 5 bases at J, leaving 1 base unmatched. From germline, CDR1 is SNHLY and CDR2 FYNNEI. The CDR3 has 14 residues. Here the CDR3 reads CASSEGQGAETQYF. The CDR3 coding sequence is TGTGCCAGCAGTGAGGGACAGGGGGCCGAGACCCAGTACTTC.

The CDR3 region is CASSSPILREGYTF. CDR3 sequence (DNA): TGTGCCAGCAGCTCTCCCATTTTGAGGGAGGGCTACACCTTC. J is TRBJ1-2 and V is TRBV7-2, with unresolved D. From germline, CDR1 is SGHTA and CDR2 FQGNSA. This CDR3 spans 14 amino acids. The V and J ends lost 4 bases and 8 bases respectively, with 17 bases between them.

This clone was detected a few times. This chain joins TRBV2 and TRBJ1-1; tentative D call: TRBD1 (6 bases). Germline V gene sequence: CDR1 SNHLY, CDR2 FYNNEI. Trimming took off 6 bases at V and 6 bases at J, with 17 bases between the two ends. The CDR3 has 14 residues. DNA for the CDR3: TGTGCCAGCAGACTGGGACATTGGGGCCCTGAAGCTTTCTTT. It is translated as CASRLGHWGPEAFF.

The chain combines TRBV11-2 with TRBJ1-3; 9 nucleotides align to TRBD1. Germline CDR1 SGHAT, CDR2 FQNNGV. The J segment lost 4 bases and the V segment lost 4 bases, leaving 5 bases of the junction unmatched. The CDR3 has 15 residues. The CDR3 sequence: CASSSGTGTGNTIYF. The CDR3, as DNA: TGTGCCAGCAGCTCCGGGACAGGGACAGGAAACACCATATATTTT.

The V and J genes are TRBV2 and TRBJ1-2, with a possible D match to TRBD1 (6 bases). V dropped 5 bases and J dropped 2 bases, with 15 bases sitting between them. CDR1 and CDR2 from the germline V gene are SNHLY and FYNNEI. The CDR3 is made up of 15 amino acids. CDR3: CASSPLGGRNYGYTF. The CDR3 DNA follows: TGTGCCAGCAGTCCCCTGGGGGGGCGGAACTATGGCTACACCTTC.

V usage is TRBV29-1 and J usage is TRBJ1-2; TRBD1 matches 7 bases. This CDR3 spans 13 amino acids. V lost 2 bases to trimming and J lost 4 bases; unmatched junction nucleotides: 4. CDR1 SQVTM and CDR2 ANQGSEA come from the germline V gene. The CDR3 sequence is CSVEKGGGYGYTF. Here the CDR3 DNA reads TGCAGCGTTGAAAAAGGGGGCGGCTATGGCTACACCTTC.

This chain connects TRBV30 to TRBJ2-7; no clear D gene. The CDR3 runs 12 residues. Trimming took off 0 bases at V and 3 bases at J, with 6 bases between the two ends. Germline-derived CDR1 and CDR2 are GTSNPN and SVGIG (reference sequence). DNA of the CDR3: TGTGCCTGGAGTGTGGGCAACTACGAGCAGTACTTC. Amino acid sequence: CAWSVGNYEQYF.

This clone was detected a few times. J is TRBJ2-3 and V is TRBV24-1; 10 nucleotides agree with TRBD1. The CDR3 loop spans 16 amino acids. V dropped 9 bases and J dropped 0; count of bases not matched to a gene: 8. Germline V gene sequence: CDR1 KGHDR, CDR2 SFDVKD. The CDR3 sequence is CATGVRTGGSTDTQYF. Written as DNA, the CDR3 is TGTGCCACCGGAGTAAGGACAGGGGGAAGCACAGATACGCAGTATTTT.

The rearrangement links TRBV18 to TRBJ1-2; D is unresolved. V shed 0 bases and J shed 5 bases, with 10 bases lying between them. The CDR3 length is 14 residues. Germline loops: CDR1 KGHSH, CDR2 LQKENI. In DNA, the CDR3 is TGTGCCAGCTCACCACCCTCCCGGGGTTATGGCTACACCTTC. Amino acid sequence: CASSPPSRGYGYTF.